These T cell receptor beta chains were read from a single sample in a study of beta chain features in type 1 diabetes. Produced via immunoSEQ multiplex PCR; TCRdb's table is partial and in-frame only. This table has about 900,000 clones, roughly 15% appearing once. Sequencing was carried out using naive CD4+ T cells from blood. These receptors were taken from a woman aged 18-29 years in good health. CDR3s include the opening cysteine and the closing phenylalanine or tryptophan. The D gene is left open where the match is weak. Clone size is stated in some rows and not others, as once, few, many or a class when expanded.

>TRBD2|TRBV10-3|few|TRBJ2-1|12
CAISPGGYEQFF
TGTGCCATCAGTCCCGGGGGGTATGAGCAGTTCTTC
>-|TRBV13|few|TRBJ1-2|15
CASTLGVRLNYGYTF
TGTGCCAGCACCTTGGGGGTTCGACTCAACTATGGCTACACCTTC
>-|TRBV7-9|few|TRBJ2-1|16
CASSLSRDNSYNEQFF
TGTGCCAGCAGCTTATCCCGGGACAATTCATACAATGAGCAGTTCTTC
>TRBD2|TRBV6-5|-|TRBJ2-7|15
CASSFRTSGDYEQYF
TGTGCCAGCAGTTTCCGGACTAGCGGGGATTACGAGCAGTACTTC
>-|TRBV11-2|-|TRBJ2-1|15
CASRLGRGSYNEQFF
TGTGCCAGCAGATTGGGACGGGGATCCTACAATGAGCAGTTCTTC
>TRBD1|TRBV6-6|few|TRBJ2-7|13
CASRLGQGYEQYF
TGTGCCAGCAGATTGGGACAGGGCTACGAGCAGTACTTC
>-|TRBV5-1|-|TRBJ2-1|12
CASSFLGTEQFF
TGCGCCAGCAGCTTCTTAGGGACTGAGCAGTTCTTC
>-|TRBV27|-|TRBJ2-7|17
CASSLYPRQGSSGEQYF
TGTGCCAGCAGTTTATACCCCCGGCAGGGGAGCTCGGGCGAGCAGTACTTC
>-|TRBV7-9|-|TRBJ1-3|14
CASALESAGNTIYF
TGTGCCAGCGCCCTGGAGAGTGCTGGAAACACCATATATTTT
>-|TRBV4-1|-|TRBJ1-5|16
CASSQVGDPRNQPQHF
TGCGCCAGCAGCCAAGTGGGGGACCCACGTAATCAGCCCCAGCATTTT
>-|TRBV5-1|-|TRBJ1-5|15
CASSLGEPGNQPQHF
TGCGCCAGCAGCTTGGGCGAGCCCGGCAATCAGCCCCAGCATTTT
>-|TRBV10-3|-|TRBJ2-3|15
CAIRGGQKSTDTQYF
TGTGCCATCAGAGGAGGACAGAAAAGCACAGATACGCAGTATTTT
>-|TRBV11-2|-|TRBJ1-2|17
CASSLPGRTGTNDGYTF
TGTGCCAGCAGCTTACCCGGCCGGACCGGGACAAATGATGGCTACACCTTC
>-|TRBV4-2|-|TRBJ1-2|15
CASSQDLSQDLGYTF
TGTGCCAGCAGCCAAGATCTCTCACAGGACTTGGGCTACACCTTC
>-|TRBV23-1|few|TRBJ2-7|17
CASNIPSRALSSYEQYF
TGCGCCAGCAACATCCCCTCGAGAGCGCTTAGCTCCTACGAGCAGTACTTC
>TRBD2|TRBV7-2|few|TRBJ2-3|16
CASSSGLAGSQDTQYF
TGTGCCAGCAGCTCGGGACTAGCGGGATCCCAAGATACGCAGTATTTT
>TRBD2|TRBV27|once|TRBJ2-1|19
CASSFWATSGKDRYNEQFF
TGTGCCAGCAGTTTTTGGGCGACTAGCGGGAAGGACAGGTACAATGAGCAGTTCTTC
>TRBD2|TRBV5-4|-|TRBJ2-3|18
CASFGRPGLAGRTDTQYF
TGTGCCAGCTTCGGGCGCCCGGGACTAGCGGGGCGCACAGATACGCAGTATTTT
>TRBD2|TRBV27|-|TRBJ2-7|15
CASSFLAGAEYEQYF
TGTGCCAGCAGTTTCCTAGCGGGAGCAGAGTACGAGCAGTACTTC
>TRBD2|TRBV4-2|-|TRBJ2-1|14
CASSLAGEVNEQFF
TGTGCCAGCAGCCTAGCGGGAGAAGTGAATGAGCAGTTCTTC
>-|TRBV4-2|-|TRBJ2-3|17
CASSQTPPAGPTDTQYF
TGTGCCAGCAGCCAAACCCCACCGGCAGGGCCCACAGATACGCAGTATTTT
>-|TRBV7-9|-|TRBJ1-3|14
CASSRDTYGNTIYF
TGTGCCAGCAGTCGTGATACCTATGGAAACACCATATATTTT
>-|TRBV6-5|few|TRBJ1-1|13
CASRNPFVTEAFF
TGTGCCAGCAGAAACCCCTTTGTGACTGAAGCTTTCTTT
>-|TRBV19|few|TRBJ2-7|13
CASSNVAGGEQYF
TGTGCCAGTAGTAACGTGGCTGGGGGGGAGCAGTACTTC
>-|TRBV11-2|few|TRBJ2-6|15
CASSHPGSGANVLTF
TGTGCCAGCAGCCACCCTGGGTCTGGGGCCAACGTCCTGACTTTC
>TRBD2|TRBV9|-|TRBJ2-5|16
CASSIPSSGSVETQYF
TGTGCCAGCAGCATCCCTTCTAGCGGGAGCGTGGAGACCCAGTACTTC
>-|TRBV6-6|few|TRBJ2-1|12
CASSYRLNEQFF
TGTGCCAGCAGTTACCGCCTCAATGAGCAGTTCTTC
>TRBD2|TRBV11-3|-|TRBJ2-1|17
CASSLEGAGASYNEQFF
TGTGCCAGCAGCTTAGAGGGAGCGGGAGCCTCCTACAATGAGCAGTTCTTC